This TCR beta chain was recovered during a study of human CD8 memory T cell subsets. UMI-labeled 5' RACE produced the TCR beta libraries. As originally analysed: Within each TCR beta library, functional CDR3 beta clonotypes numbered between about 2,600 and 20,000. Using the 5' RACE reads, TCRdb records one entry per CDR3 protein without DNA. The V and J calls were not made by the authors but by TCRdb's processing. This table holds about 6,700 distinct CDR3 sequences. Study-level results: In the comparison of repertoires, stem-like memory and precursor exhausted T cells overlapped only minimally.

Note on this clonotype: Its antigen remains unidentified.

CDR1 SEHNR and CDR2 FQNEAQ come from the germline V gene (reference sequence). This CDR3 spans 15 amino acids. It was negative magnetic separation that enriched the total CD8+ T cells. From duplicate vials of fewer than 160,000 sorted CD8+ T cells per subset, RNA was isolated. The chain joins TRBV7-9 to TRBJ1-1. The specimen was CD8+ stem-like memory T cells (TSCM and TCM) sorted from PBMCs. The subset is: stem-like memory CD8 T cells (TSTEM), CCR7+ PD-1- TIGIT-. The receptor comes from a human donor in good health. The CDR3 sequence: CASSLEASRNTEAFF.